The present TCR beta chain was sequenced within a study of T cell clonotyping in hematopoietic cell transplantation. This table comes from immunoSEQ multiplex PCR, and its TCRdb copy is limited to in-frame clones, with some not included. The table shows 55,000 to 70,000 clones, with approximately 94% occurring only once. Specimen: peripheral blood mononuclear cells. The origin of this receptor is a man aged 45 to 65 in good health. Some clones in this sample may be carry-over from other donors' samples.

DNA for the CDR3: TGTGCCAGCAGTTTATCTCCTGGCCTAGGAACCATGGCAGATACGCAGTATTTT. It specifies CASSLSPGLGTMADTQYF. The V and J genes are TRBV28 and TRBJ2-3; D not resolved. The CDR3 contains 18 residues. Trimming left V 1 base short and J 4 bases short, with 21 bases between. Germline V lookup: CDR1 MDHEN, CDR2 SYDVKM.